This T cell receptor (beta chain) is drawn from a study of cytomegalovirus exposure and HLA in healthy donors. The study's findings and limits: Associated with HLA alleles at 0.05 false discovery rate in a later analysis were around 17,000 TCR beta sequences. Per published accounts, TCR beta sequences correctly predicted the HLA-A and HLA-B alleles of most subjects. Among the CMV-associated chains, a few were confirmed in vitro as specific for CMV antigens.

60 Vbeta and 13 Jbeta primers were used in PCR. Profiled with immunoSEQ multiplex PCR; TCRdb holds only in-frame clones, not every one. The sample lists around 130,000 clones; about three quarters were seen once. A remark on this clone: Antigen specificity is unknown.

Germline V lookup: CDR1 SGHTA, CDR2 FQGTGA. V dropped 5 bases and J dropped 8; count of bases not matched to a gene: 8. The CDR3 length is 14 residues. Sequences were obtained from PBMCs. V is TRBV7-3 and J is TRBJ2-1; 8 nucleotides agree with TRBD2. This TCR was sampled from a woman in her sixties or seventies in good health and CMV-seropositive. For the CDR3, the DNA is TGTGCCAGCAGCCCTGCCGGGACTAGTGATGAGCAGTTCTTC. It specifies CASSPAGTSDEQFF. Full variable domain (missing parts from reference TRBV7-3 and TRBJ2-1): GAGVSQTPSNKVTEKGKYVELRCDPISGHTALYWYRQSLGQGPEFLIYFQGTGAADDSGLPNDRFFAVRPEGSVSTLKIQRTERGDSAVYLCASSPAGTSDEQFFGPGTRLTVL.